This T cell receptor beta chain appears in the sequencing data of a study of CD8 T cells in ankylosing spondylitis. TCRdb ran MiXCR on the 5' RACE reads and lists one entry per CDR3 protein. The sample includes around 120,000 distinct CDR3 sequences, under 30% seen only once; the top ten take over 9%. Germline values: CDR1 SGHTA, CDR2 FQGNSA. The CDR3 consists of 15 residues. V dropped 4 bases and J dropped 5 bases, with 16 bases sitting between them. Findings and limits, study-wide: CD8+ cells made up the disease-linked clones, which were relatively rare in peripheral blood. Blood from ankylosing spondylitis patients appeared to carry a characteristic roughly 8-variant TCR beta motif.

Comments on this clonotype: Its antigen is as yet unknown. A much larger clone sits a single nucleotide away, making a read error possible.

The source material was synovial fluid, either unsorted or a sorted T cell fraction (not recorded which). The chain combines TRBV7-2 with TRBJ2-3, with D perhaps assigned TRBD1 or TRBD2 (5 bases each). The receptor comes from a male donor with ankylosing spondylitis. The CDR3 DNA is TGTGCCAGCAGCTGGACCCGGGACCACAAAGATACGCAGTATTTT. This codes for CASSWTRDHKDTQYF. Looking up the rest from reference TRBV7-2 and TRBJ2-3 gives the full variable domain: GAGVSQSPSNKVTEKGKDVELRCDPISGHTALYWYRQSLGQGLEFLIYFQGNSAPDKSGLPSDRFSAERTGGSVSTLTIQRTQQEDSAVYLCASSWTRDHKDTQYFGPGTRLTVL.